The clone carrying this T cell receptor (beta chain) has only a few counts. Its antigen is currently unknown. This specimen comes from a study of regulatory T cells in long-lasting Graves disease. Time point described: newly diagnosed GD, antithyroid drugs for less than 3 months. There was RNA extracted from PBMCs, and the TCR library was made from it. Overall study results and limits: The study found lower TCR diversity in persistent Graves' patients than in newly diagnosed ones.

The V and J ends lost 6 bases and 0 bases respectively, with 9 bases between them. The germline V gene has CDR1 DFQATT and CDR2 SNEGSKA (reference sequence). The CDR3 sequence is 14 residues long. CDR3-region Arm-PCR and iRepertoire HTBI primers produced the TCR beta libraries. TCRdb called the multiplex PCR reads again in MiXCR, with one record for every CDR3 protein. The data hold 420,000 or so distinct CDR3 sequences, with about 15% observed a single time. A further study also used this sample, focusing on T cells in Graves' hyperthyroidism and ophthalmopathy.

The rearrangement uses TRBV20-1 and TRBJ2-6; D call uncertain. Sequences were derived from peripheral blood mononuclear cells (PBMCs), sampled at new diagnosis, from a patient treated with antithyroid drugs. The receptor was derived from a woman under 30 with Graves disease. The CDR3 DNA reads TGCAGTGCAGAGGTTCCCTCTGGGGCCAACGTCCTGACTTTC. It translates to CSAEVPSGANVLTF.